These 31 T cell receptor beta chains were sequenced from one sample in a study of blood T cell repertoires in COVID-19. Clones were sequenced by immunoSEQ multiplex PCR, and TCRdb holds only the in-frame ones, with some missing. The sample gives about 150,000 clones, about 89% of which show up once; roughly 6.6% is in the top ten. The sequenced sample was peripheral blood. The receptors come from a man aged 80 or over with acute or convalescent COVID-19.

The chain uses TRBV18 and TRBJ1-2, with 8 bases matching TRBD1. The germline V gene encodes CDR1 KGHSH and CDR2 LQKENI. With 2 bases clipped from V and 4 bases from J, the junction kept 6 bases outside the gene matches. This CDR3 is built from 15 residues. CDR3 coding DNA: TGTGCCAGCTCACCAGAACGACAGGGGCCCTATGGCTACACCTTC. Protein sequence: CASSPERQGPYGYTF.

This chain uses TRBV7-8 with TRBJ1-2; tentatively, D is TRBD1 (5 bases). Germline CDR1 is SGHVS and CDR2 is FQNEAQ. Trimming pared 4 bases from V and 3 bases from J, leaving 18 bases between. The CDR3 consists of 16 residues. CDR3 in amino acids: CASSSFPGGDHYGYTF. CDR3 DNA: TGTGCCAGCAGCTCCTTCCCGGGCGGGGACCACTATGGCTACACCTTC.

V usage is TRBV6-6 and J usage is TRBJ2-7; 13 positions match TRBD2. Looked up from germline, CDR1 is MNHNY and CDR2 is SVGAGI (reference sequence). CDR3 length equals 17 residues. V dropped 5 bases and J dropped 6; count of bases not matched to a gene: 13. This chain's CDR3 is CASSPSELAGGPGEQYF. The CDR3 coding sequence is TGTGCCAGCAGTCCATCGGAACTAGCGGGAGGGCCGGGCGAGCAGTACTTC.

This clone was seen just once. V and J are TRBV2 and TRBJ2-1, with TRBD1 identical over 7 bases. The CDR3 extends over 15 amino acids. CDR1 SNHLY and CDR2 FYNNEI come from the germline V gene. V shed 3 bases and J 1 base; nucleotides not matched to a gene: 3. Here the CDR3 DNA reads TGTGCCAGCAGTGACGGCAGGGGGTCCTACAATGAGCAGTTCTTC. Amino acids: CASSDGRGSYNEQFF.

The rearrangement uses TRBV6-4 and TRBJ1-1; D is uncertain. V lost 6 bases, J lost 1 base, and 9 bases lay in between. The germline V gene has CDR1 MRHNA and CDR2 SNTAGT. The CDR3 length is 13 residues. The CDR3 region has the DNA TGTGCCAGCAGGATGTACAGGAACACTGAAGCTTTCTTT. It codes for CASRMYRNTEAFF.

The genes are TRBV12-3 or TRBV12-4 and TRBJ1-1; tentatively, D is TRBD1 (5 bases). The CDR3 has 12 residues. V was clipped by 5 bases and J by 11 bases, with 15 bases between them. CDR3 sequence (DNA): TGTGCCAGCAGTACACAGGATAGTAGTGCTTTCTTT. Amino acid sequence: CASSTQDSSAFF.

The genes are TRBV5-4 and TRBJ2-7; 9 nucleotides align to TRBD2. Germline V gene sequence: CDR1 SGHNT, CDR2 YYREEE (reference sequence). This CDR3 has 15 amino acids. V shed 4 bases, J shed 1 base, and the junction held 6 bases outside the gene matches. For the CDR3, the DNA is TGTGCCAGCAGCGCTAGCGGGATTACATCCTACGAGCAGTACTTC. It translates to CASSASGITSYEQYF. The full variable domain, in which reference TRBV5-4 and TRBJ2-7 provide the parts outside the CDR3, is ETGVTQSPTHLIKTRGQQVTLRCSSQSGHNTVSWYQQALGQGPQFIFQYYREEENGRGNFPPRFSGLQFPNYSSELNVNALELDDSALYLCASSASGITSYEQYFGPGTRLTVT.

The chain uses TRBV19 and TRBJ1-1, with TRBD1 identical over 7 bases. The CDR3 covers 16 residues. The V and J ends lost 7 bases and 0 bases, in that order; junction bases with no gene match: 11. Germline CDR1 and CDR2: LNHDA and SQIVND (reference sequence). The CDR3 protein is CASKETGRGVNTEAFF. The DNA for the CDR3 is TGTGCCAGTAAAGAGACAGGGCGGGGGGTGAACACTGAAGCTTTCTTT. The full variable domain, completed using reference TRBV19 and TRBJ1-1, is DGGITQSPKYLFRKEGQNVTLSCEQNLNHDAMYWYRQDPGQGLRLIYYSQIVNDFQKGDIAEGYSVSREKKESFPLTVTSAQKNPTAFYLCASKETGRGVNTEAFFGQGTRLTVV.

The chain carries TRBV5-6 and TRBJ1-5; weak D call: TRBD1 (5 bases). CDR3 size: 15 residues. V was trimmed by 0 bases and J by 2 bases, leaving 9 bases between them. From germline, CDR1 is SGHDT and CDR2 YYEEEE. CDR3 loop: CASSLGATGNQPQHF. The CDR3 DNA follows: TGTGCCAGCAGCTTGGGAGCGACAGGCAATCAGCCCCAGCATTTT.

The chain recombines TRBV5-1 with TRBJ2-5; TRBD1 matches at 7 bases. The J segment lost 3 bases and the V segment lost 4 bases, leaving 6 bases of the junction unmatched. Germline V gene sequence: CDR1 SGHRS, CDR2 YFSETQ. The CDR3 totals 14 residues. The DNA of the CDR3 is TGCGCCAGCAGCGGGGGACAGATAAAAGAGACCCAGTACTTC. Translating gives CASSGGQIKETQYF.

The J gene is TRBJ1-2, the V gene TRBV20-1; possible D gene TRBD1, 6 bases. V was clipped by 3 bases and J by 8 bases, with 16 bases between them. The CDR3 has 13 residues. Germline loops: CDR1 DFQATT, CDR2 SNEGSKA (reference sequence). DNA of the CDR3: TGCAGTGCTAGTAGGACAGCTAAAGGGGGCTACACCTTC. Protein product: CSASRTAKGGYTF.

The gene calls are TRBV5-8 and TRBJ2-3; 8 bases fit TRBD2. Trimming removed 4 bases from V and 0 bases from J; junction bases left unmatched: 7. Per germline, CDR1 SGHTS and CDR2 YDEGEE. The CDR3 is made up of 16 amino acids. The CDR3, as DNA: TGTGCCAGCAGCGCAAGACTAGCGACTAGCACAGATACGCAGTATTTT. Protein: CASSARLATSTDTQYF.

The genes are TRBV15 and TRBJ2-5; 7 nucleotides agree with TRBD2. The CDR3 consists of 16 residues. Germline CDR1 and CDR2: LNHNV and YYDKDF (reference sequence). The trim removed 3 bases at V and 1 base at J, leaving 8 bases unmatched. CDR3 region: CATSRAGTNFQETQYF. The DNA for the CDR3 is TGTGCCACCAGCAGGGCGGGGACTAACTTCCAAGAGACCCAGTACTTC.

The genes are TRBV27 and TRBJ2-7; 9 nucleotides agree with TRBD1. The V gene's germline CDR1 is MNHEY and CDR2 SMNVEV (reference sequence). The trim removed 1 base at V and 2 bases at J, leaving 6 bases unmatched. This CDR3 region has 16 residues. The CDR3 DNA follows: TGTGCCAGCAGTTTATACTCCGGGACAGGGACCTACGAGCAGTACTTC. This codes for CASSLYSGTGTYEQYF.

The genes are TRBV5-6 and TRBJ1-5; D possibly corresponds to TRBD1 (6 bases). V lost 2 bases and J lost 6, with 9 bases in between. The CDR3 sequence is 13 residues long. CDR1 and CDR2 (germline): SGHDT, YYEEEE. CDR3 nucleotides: TGTGCCAGCAGCTTCGGGGGGGCTCAGCCCCAGCATTTT. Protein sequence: CASSFGGAQPQHF.

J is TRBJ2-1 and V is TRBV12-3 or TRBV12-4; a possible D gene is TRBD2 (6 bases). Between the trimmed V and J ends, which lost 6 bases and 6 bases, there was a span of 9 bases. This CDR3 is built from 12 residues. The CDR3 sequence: CASSWRGNEQFF. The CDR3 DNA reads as TGTGCCAGCAGCTGGAGGGGCAATGAGCAGTTCTTC.

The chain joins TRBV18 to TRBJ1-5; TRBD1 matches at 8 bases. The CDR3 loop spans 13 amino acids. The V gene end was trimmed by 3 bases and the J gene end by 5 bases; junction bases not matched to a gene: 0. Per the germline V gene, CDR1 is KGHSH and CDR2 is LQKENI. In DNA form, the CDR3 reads TGTGCCAGCTCACCGGGACAGGATCAGCCCCAGCATTTT. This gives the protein CASSPGQDQPQHF.

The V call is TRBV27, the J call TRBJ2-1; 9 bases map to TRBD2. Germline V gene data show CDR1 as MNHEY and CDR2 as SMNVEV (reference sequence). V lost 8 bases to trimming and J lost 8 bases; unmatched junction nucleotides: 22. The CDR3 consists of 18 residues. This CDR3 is CASCFVGGNSGSAYEQFF. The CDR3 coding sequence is TGTGCCAGCTGCTTCGTGGGGGGGAATAGCGGGAGTGCGTATGAGCAGTTCTTC.

The CDR3 reads CSVESPIMDGYTF. In DNA form, the CDR3 reads TGCAGCGTTGAATCGCCTATTATGGATGGCTACACCTTC. This chain connects TRBV29-1 to TRBJ1-2; no clear D. The ends were cut back, 2 bases at V and 6 bases at J, with 13 bases in the middle. CDR3 length: 13 amino acids. CDR1 is SQVTM and CDR2 is ANQGSEA in the germline V gene.

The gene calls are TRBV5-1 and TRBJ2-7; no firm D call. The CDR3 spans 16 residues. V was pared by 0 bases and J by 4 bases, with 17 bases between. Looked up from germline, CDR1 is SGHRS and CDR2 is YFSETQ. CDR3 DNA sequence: TGCGCCAGCAGCTTGGCCTACTTGTCCGGGTCTTACGAGCAGTACTTC. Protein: CASSLAYLSGSYEQYF.

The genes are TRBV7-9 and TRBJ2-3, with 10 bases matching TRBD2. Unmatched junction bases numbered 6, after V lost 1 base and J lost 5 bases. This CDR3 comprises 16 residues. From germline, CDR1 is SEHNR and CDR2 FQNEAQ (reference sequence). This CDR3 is CASSLGLAGAVDTQYF. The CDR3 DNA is TGTGCCAGCAGCTTAGGGCTAGCGGGGGCGGTAGATACGCAGTATTTT.

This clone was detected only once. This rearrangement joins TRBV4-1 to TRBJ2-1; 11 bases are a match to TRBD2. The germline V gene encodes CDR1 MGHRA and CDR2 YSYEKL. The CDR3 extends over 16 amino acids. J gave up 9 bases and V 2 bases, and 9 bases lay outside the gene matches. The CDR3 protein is CASSQSVASGGSEQFF. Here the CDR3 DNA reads TGCGCCAGCAGCCAAAGCGTGGCTAGCGGGGGGTCTGAGCAGTTCTTC.

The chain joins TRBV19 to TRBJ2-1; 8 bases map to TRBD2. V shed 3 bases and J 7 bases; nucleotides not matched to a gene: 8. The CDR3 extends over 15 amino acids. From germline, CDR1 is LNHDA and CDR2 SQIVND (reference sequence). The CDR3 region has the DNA TGTGCCAGTAGTATGCGGGGGGCCCCGTGGAATGAGCAGTTCTTC. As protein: CASSMRGAPWNEQFF.

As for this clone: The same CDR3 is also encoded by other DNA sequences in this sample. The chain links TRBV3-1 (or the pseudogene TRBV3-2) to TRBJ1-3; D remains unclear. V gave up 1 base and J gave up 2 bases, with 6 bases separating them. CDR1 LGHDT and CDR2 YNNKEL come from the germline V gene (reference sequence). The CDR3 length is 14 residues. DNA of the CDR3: TGTGCCAGCAGCCAAGGGCTTGCTGGAAACACCATATATTTT. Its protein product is CASSQGLAGNTIYF.

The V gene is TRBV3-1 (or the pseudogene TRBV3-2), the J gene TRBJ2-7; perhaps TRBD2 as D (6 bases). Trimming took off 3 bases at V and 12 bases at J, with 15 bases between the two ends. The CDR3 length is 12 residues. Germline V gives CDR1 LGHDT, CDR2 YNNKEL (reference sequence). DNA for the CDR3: TGTGCCAGCAGCCAGGGGGGTACCAAAGGGTACTTC. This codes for CASSQGGTKGYF.

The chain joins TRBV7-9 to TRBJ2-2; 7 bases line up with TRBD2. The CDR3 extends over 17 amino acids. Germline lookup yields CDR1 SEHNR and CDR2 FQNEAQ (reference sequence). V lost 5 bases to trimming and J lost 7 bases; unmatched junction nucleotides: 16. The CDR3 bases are TGTGCCAGCAGCGCGGGAGTAGGCCGGAGGGAAGGCGGGGAGCTGTTTTTT. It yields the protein CASSAGVGRREGGELFF.

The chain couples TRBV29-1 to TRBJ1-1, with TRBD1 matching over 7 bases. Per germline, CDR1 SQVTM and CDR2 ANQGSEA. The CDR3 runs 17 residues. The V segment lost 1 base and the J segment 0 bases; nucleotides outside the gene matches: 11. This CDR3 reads CSVEGKGGRTMNTEAFF. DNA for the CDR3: TGCAGCGTTGAAGGTAAAGGGGGCCGGACCATGAACACTGAAGCTTTCTTT.

In nucleotides, the CDR3 is TGTGCCAGCAGCCCAGGACAGGGCTCCTACGAGCAGTACTTC. Amino acid sequence: CASSPGQGSYEQYF. The chain couples TRBV11-2 to TRBJ2-7, with 8 bases fitting TRBD1. The length of the CDR3 is 14 residues. J lost 0 bases, V lost 5 bases, and 3 bases had no gene match. Germline assignment: CDR1 SGHAT and CDR2 FQNNGV.

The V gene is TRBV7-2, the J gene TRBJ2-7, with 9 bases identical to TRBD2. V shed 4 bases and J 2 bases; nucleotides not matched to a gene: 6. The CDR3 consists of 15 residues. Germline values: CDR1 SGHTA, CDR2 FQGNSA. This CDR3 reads CASSSVAGATYEQYF. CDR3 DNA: TGTGCCAGCAGCTCCGTAGCGGGGGCTACCTACGAGCAGTACTTC.

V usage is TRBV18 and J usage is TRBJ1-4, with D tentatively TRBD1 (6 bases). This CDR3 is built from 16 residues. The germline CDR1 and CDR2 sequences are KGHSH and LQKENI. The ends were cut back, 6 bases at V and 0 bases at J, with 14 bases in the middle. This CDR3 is CASSYQGIATNEKLFF. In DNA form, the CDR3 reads TGTGCCAGCTCGTACCAGGGGATTGCAACTAATGAAAAACTGTTTTTT. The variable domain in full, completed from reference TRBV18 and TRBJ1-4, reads NAGVMQNPRHLVRRRGQEARLRCSPMKGHSHVYWYRQLPEEGLKFMVYLQKENIIDESGMPKERFSAEFPKEGPSILRIQQVVRGDSAAYFCASSYQGIATNEKLFFGSGTQLSVL.

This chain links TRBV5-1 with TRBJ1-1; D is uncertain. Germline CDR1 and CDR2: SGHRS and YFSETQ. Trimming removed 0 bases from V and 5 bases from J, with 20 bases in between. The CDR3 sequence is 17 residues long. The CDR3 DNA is TGCGCCAGCAGCTTGGATCCTGGGGTGTTACTAGGGACTGAAGCTTTCTTT. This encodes CASSLDPGVLLGTEAFF.